This T cell receptor beta chain was sequenced for a study of breast tumors, draining lymph nodes, adjacent tissues. Many counts were recorded for this clonotype. Its antigen is unknown. There are 16 residues in the CDR3. The junction had 13 bases not matched to a gene; V was cut back by 5 bases and J by 4 bases. The germline CDR1 and CDR2 sequences are SGHDN and FVKESK. Axillary draining lymph nodes of breast cancer patients supplied the node samples. TCRdb called the multiplex PCR reads again in MiXCR, with one record for every CDR3 protein. The sample carries nearly 200,000 distinct CDR3 sequences, 31% recorded once. Study-level points and caveats: Luminal-like breast cancer showed significantly higher tumor–nontumor repertoire similarity than basal-like. The lymph node origin of tumor T cells was framed as consistent with a hypothesis, not demonstrated. Findings are consistent with lymph node origin and intratumoral expansion of most tumor T cells. Tumor TCR diversity was below lymph nodes but above nontumor tissue.

The origin of this receptor is a female donor with breast cancer. Some clones in this sample may be carry-over from other donors' samples. The chain couples TRBV14 to TRBJ1-2; 7 nucleotides match TRBD1. The sample comprised axillary lymph node tissue. The CDR3 spells CASSDHPGQSTYGYTF. In nucleotides, the CDR3 is TGTGCCAGCAGCGATCACCCGGGACAGAGTACCTATGGCTACACCTTC.